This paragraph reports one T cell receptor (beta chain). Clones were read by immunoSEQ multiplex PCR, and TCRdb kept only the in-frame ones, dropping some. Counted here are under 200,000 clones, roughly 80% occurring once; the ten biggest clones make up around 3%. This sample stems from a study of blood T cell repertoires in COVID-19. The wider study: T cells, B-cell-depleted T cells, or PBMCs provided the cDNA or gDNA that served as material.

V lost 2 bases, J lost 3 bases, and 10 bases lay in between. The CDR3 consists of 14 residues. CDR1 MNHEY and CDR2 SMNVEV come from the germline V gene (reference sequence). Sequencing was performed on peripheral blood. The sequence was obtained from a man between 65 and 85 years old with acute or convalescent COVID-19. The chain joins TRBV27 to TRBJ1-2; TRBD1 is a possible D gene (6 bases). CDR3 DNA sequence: TGTGCCAGCAGTTTAGCCCAGGGGTACTATGGCTACACCTTC. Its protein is CASSLAQGYYGYTF.